This T cell receptor beta chain was identified in a study of cytomegalovirus exposure and HLA in healthy donors. As for the study in general: Genotyping showed approximately 81% of about 370 donors falling in the Caucasian-associated ancestry cluster. Points from the study as a whole: Earlier analysis found most TCR beta V segments productive about 87% or about 30% of the time. With later analysis, a missense DCLRE1C variant became linked to TCR beta V- and J-gene trimming.

In regard to this clone: Its antigen is not known.

CDR1 and CDR2 (germline): SGHNT, YYREEE (reference sequence). The CDR3 is made up of 15 amino acids. Trimming left V 4 bases short and J 0 bases short, with 11 bases between. Vbeta (60) and Jbeta (13) primers were used in the PCR. Sequencing used immunoSEQ multiplex PCR; TCRdb keeps in-frame clones, though not all of them. The specimen's table records roughly 100,000 clones. Material for sequencing was PBMCs. V is TRBV5-4 and J is TRBJ2-1; D ambiguous. This TCR was recovered from a man between 50 and 59 years old in good health and CMV-seropositive. This chain's CDR3 is CASSRSAVSYNEQFF. As DNA, the CDR3 is TGTGCCAGCAGCCGCAGCGCAGTCTCCTACAATGAGCAGTTCTTC.